The rows below give T cell receptor beta chains drawn from one sample of a study of blood T cells in healthy people across ages. MiXCR, applied by TCRdb to the 5' RACE reads, yields one record per CDR3 protein. The sample lists under 2 million distinct CDR3 sequences; roughly 32% were seen once. Sample: blood. The receptors derive from a woman aged 30 to 39 in good health. Each CDR3 is given with its conserved first and last residue. D genes are given only for firm matches. Expanded clones are given a class, and other clones once, few, many or no size at all.

j_gene: TRBJ2-5; abundance: -; d_gene: -; v_gene: TRBV11-2; CDR3aa: CASRGLIGETQYF; CDR3nt: TGTGCCAGCAGGGGATTGATCGGGGAGACCCAGTACTTC
j_gene: TRBJ2-4; abundance: few; d_gene: -; v_gene: TRBV12-3/TRBV12-4; CDR3aa: CASSLREGWGIQYF; CDR3nt: TGTGCCAGCAGTTTACGGGAAGGTTGGGGCATTCAGTACTTC
j_gene: TRBJ1-4; abundance: -; d_gene: -; v_gene: TRBV28; CDR3aa: CASVEGSTNEKLFF; CDR3nt: TGTGCCAGCGTTGAGGGTAGCACTAATGAAAAACTGTTTTTT
j_gene: TRBJ1-2; abundance: -; d_gene: -; v_gene: TRBV2; CDR3aa: CASSGYAGNYGYTF; CDR3nt: TGTGCCAGCAGTGGATACGCAGGGAACTATGGCTACACCTTC
j_gene: TRBJ1-3; abundance: few; d_gene: -; v_gene: TRBV10-3; CDR3aa: CAISDLRGHTIYF; CDR3nt: TGTGCCATCAGTGACCTTCGGGGTCACACCATATATTTT
j_gene: TRBJ2-1; abundance: few; d_gene: -; v_gene: TRBV11-1; CDR3aa: CASSLVAWSSYNEQFF; CDR3nt: TGTGCCAGCAGCTTAGTAGCGTGGAGCTCCTACAATGAGCAGTTCTTC
j_gene: TRBJ2-7; abundance: few; d_gene: TRBD2; v_gene: TRBV7-2; CDR3aa: CASSLGGLAGAGEQYF; CDR3nt: TGTGCCAGCAGCTTAGGGGGACTAGCGGGAGCGGGCGAGCAGTACTTC
j_gene: TRBJ2-7; abundance: -; d_gene: TRBD1; v_gene: TRBV5-6; CDR3aa: CASSWTGGALHEQYF; CDR3nt: TGTGCCAGCAGCTGGACAGGGGGCGCTCTCCACGAGCAGTACTTC
j_gene: TRBJ2-1; abundance: -; d_gene: -; v_gene: TRBV25-1; CDR3aa: CASSAGSGYNEQFF; CDR3nt: TGTGCCAGCAGTGCGGGTAGCGGATACAATGAGCAGTTCTTC
j_gene: TRBJ2-5; abundance: few; d_gene: TRBD2; v_gene: TRBV6-1; CDR3aa: CASRKYGGEETQYF; CDR3nt: TGTGCCAGCAGGAAGTACGGGGGGGAGGAGACCCAGTACTTC
j_gene: TRBJ2-1; abundance: -; d_gene: -; v_gene: TRBV5-1; CDR3aa: CASSNGGSGSDEQFF; CDR3nt: TGCGCCAGCAGTAACGGTGGGTCGGGATCAGATGAGCAGTTCTTC
j_gene: TRBJ1-2; abundance: few; d_gene: TRBD1; v_gene: TRBV2; CDR3aa: CASSGQGRYAYGYTF; CDR3nt: TGTGCCAGCAGCGGACAGGGGCGATATGCCTATGGCTACACCTTC
j_gene: TRBJ2-7; abundance: many; d_gene: TRBD2; v_gene: TRBV12-3/TRBV12-4; CDR3aa: CASSLSGTSGVREQYF; CDR3nt: TGTGCCAGCAGTCTTTCCGGGACTAGCGGGGTTAGGGAGCAGTACTTC
j_gene: TRBJ2-4; abundance: -; d_gene: TRBD2; v_gene: TRBV20-1; CDR3aa: CSARSGEAGDGNIQYF; CDR3nt: TGCAGTGCTAGATCGGGAGAAGCGGGGGACGGAAACATTCAGTACTTC
j_gene: TRBJ2-7; abundance: -; d_gene: -; v_gene: TRBV7-8; CDR3aa: CASSLGGGASPYEQYF; CDR3nt: TGTGCCAGCAGCCTAGGGGGTGGGGCTAGTCCCTACGAGCAGTACTTC
j_gene: TRBJ2-5; abundance: many; d_gene: -; v_gene: TRBV12-3/TRBV12-4; CDR3aa: CASSLEDWQVTETQYF; CDR3nt: TGTGCCAGCAGTTTAGAGGACTGGCAGGTGACAGAGACCCAGTACTTC
j_gene: TRBJ2-2; abundance: -; d_gene: TRBD1; v_gene: TRBV3-1; CDR3aa: CASSQGTVGQGTPGELFF; CDR3nt: TGTGCCAGCAGCCAAGGGACCGTGGGACAGGGGACCCCCGGGGAGCTGTTTTTT
j_gene: TRBJ2-1; abundance: -; d_gene: -; v_gene: TRBV3-1; CDR3aa: CASSQGGRSHEFF; CDR3nt: TGTGCCAGCAGCCAAGGGGGGAGGTCCCATGAGTTCTTC
j_gene: TRBJ2-3; abundance: -; d_gene: -; v_gene: TRBV11-2; CDR3aa: CASSFRNRPGASTDTQYF; CDR3nt: TGTGCCAGCAGCTTTCGTAATCGACCGGGAGCGAGTACAGATACGCAGTATTTT
j_gene: TRBJ2-5; abundance: -; d_gene: -; v_gene: TRBV10-2; CDR3aa: CASSEGGEEQYF; CDR3nt: TGCGCCAGCAGTGAAGGGGGGGAAGAGCAGTACTTC
j_gene: TRBJ2-7; abundance: many; d_gene: -; v_gene: TRBV20-1; CDR3aa: CSGSGSGYEQYF; CDR3nt: TGCAGTGGTAGTGGGAGCGGTTACGAGCAGTACTTC
j_gene: TRBJ2-1; abundance: few; d_gene: -; v_gene: TRBV3-1; CDR3aa: CASSSGKSANEQFF; CDR3nt: TGTGCCAGCAGCTCCGGTAAGAGCGCCAATGAGCAGTTCTTC
j_gene: TRBJ2-1; abundance: many; d_gene: -; v_gene: TRBV12-3/TRBV12-4; CDR3aa: CASSFGRGAYNEQFF; CDR3nt: TGTGCCAGCAGTTTTGGCAGGGGGGCCTACAATGAGCAGTTCTTC
j_gene: TRBJ2-5; abundance: many; d_gene: TRBD2; v_gene: TRBV4-1; CDR3aa: CASSQVLAEPHYQETQYF; CDR3nt: TGCGCCAGCAGCCAAGTTCTAGCGGAGCCGCACTACCAAGAGACCCAGTACTTC
j_gene: TRBJ1-4; abundance: few; d_gene: -; v_gene: TRBV29-1; CDR3aa: CSVSKGFEKLFF; CDR3nt: TGCAGCGTTTCTAAGGGTTTTGAAAAACTGTTTTTT
j_gene: TRBJ2-3; abundance: few; d_gene: -; v_gene: TRBV5-1; CDR3aa: CASSPAPGSRADTQYF; CDR3nt: TGCGCCAGCAGCCCCGCCCCAGGGAGTCGGGCAGATACGCAGTATTTT
j_gene: TRBJ2-7; abundance: -; d_gene: TRBD1; v_gene: TRBV11-2; CDR3aa: CASSLATGALEQYF; CDR3nt: TGTGCCAGCAGCTTAGCGACAGGGGCCCTCGAGCAGTACTTC
j_gene: TRBJ2-4; abundance: -; d_gene: -; v_gene: TRBV18; CDR3aa: CASSPSIGIQYF; CDR3nt: TGTGCCAGCTCACCATCGATTGGCATTCAGTACTTC
j_gene: TRBJ2-3; abundance: -; d_gene: TRBD2; v_gene: TRBV15; CDR3aa: CASSRDLAGGTDTQYF; CDR3nt: TGTGCCTCCAGCAGAGATCTAGCGGGGGGCACAGATACGCAGTATTTT
j_gene: TRBJ2-5; abundance: few; d_gene: -; v_gene: TRBV27; CDR3aa: CASSLRGLEETQYF; CDR3nt: TGTGCCAGCAGTTTAAGAGGTCTCGAAGAGACCCAGTACTTC
j_gene: TRBJ2-1; abundance: -; d_gene: -; v_gene: TRBV20-1; CDR3aa: CSAPPGLTFNEQFF; CDR3nt: TGCAGTGCTCCACCGGGACTTACCTTTAATGAGCAGTTCTTC
j_gene: TRBJ2-7; abundance: -; d_gene: -; v_gene: TRBV3-1; CDR3aa: CASSPGIIRYEQYF; CDR3nt: TGTGCCAGCAGTCCGGGTATAATTCGATACGAGCAGTACTTC
j_gene: TRBJ2-7; abundance: -; d_gene: -; v_gene: TRBV25-1; CDR3aa: CASSGMGTEYEQYF; CDR3nt: TGTGCCAGCAGTGGAATGGGGACGGAATACGAGCAGTACTTC
j_gene: TRBJ2-7; abundance: -; d_gene: -; v_gene: TRBV4-1; CDR3aa: CASSQDIRQGCYEQYF; CDR3nt: TGCGCCAGCAGCCAAGATATTCGGCAGGGGTGCTACGAGCAGTACTTC
j_gene: TRBJ1-6; abundance: few; d_gene: -; v_gene: TRBV6-1; CDR3aa: CALSPGHIDSPLHF; CDR3nt: TGTGCCCTATCCCCGGGACACATCGATTCACCCCTCCACTTT
j_gene: TRBJ2-7; abundance: once; d_gene: -; v_gene: TRBV12-3/TRBV12-4; CDR3aa: CASSLLWGSYEQYF; CDR3nt: TGTGCCAGCAGTTTACTTTGGGGCTCCTACGAGCAGTACTTC
j_gene: TRBJ2-3; abundance: -; d_gene: -; v_gene: TRBV11-2; CDR3aa: CASTPGGADTQYF; CDR3nt: TGTGCCAGCACCCCAGGAGGGGCAGATACGCAGTATTTT
j_gene: TRBJ1-1; abundance: -; d_gene: -; v_gene: TRBV28; CDR3aa: CASRSPGLNTEAFF; CDR3nt: TGTGCCAGCAGGAGCCCCGGACTGAACACTGAAGCTTTCTTT
j_gene: TRBJ2-1; abundance: -; d_gene: TRBD2; v_gene: TRBV4-2; CDR3aa: CASSAVGLAGPEQFF; CDR3nt: TGTGCCAGCAGCGCAGTTGGACTAGCGGGCCCTGAGCAGTTCTTC
j_gene: TRBJ1-6; abundance: many; d_gene: -; v_gene: TRBV2; CDR3aa: CASLASEGPLHF; CDR3nt: TGTGCCAGCTTGGCCAGTGAGGGACCCCTCCACTTT
j_gene: TRBJ1-1; abundance: -; d_gene: -; v_gene: TRBV5-1; CDR3aa: CASSLGVGPTEAFF; CDR3nt: TGCGCCAGCAGCTTGGGAGTGGGGCCCACTGAAGCTTTCTTT
j_gene: TRBJ1-2; abundance: few; d_gene: -; v_gene: TRBV13; CDR3aa: CASSDSLRDLTKYGYTF; CDR3nt: TGTGCCAGCAGCGATAGCTTGCGCGACCTTACGAAATATGGCTACACCTTC
j_gene: TRBJ1-1; abundance: -; d_gene: TRBD1; v_gene: TRBV19; CDR3aa: CASSSRQGGPFGTEAFF; CDR3nt: TGTGCCAGTAGTAGTCGTCAGGGGGGTCCTTTCGGCACTGAAGCTTTCTTT
j_gene: TRBJ2-7; abundance: -; d_gene: -; v_gene: TRBV28; CDR3aa: CASSPHLGGGSYEQYF; CDR3nt: TGTGCCAGCAGTCCCCATCTCGGAGGGGGTTCCTACGAGCAGTACTTC
j_gene: TRBJ2-3; abundance: -; d_gene: TRBD2; v_gene: TRBV6-5; CDR3aa: CASSYAPTSGRGGDTQYF; CDR3nt: TGTGCCAGCAGTTACGCCCCAACTAGCGGGAGAGGTGGGGATACGCAGTATTTT
j_gene: TRBJ2-3; abundance: -; d_gene: TRBD2; v_gene: TRBV20-1; CDR3aa: CSALGLAVDTQYF; CDR3nt: TGCAGTGCGCTTGGGCTAGCGGTAGATACGCAGTATTTT
j_gene: TRBJ1-2; abundance: -; d_gene: TRBD1; v_gene: TRBV20-1; CDR3aa: CSRAKSGTAYGYTF; CDR3nt: TGCAGTCGCGCAAAATCCGGGACAGCCTATGGCTACACCTTC
j_gene: TRBJ2-6; abundance: -; d_gene: -; v_gene: TRBV3-1; CDR3aa: CASSPDRRRSGANVLTF; CDR3nt: TGTGCCAGCAGCCCCGATCGGCGTCGCTCTGGGGCCAACGTCCTGACTTTC
j_gene: TRBJ2-1; abundance: -; d_gene: -; v_gene: TRBV24-1; CDR3aa: CATSEAGKSGEQFF; CDR3nt: TGTGCCACCAGTGAGGCAGGGAAGTCTGGCGAGCAGTTCTTC
j_gene: TRBJ1-5; abundance: many; d_gene: -; v_gene: TRBV18; CDR3aa: CASSPTGYSNQPQHF; CDR3nt: TGTGCCAGCTCACCGACAGGCTATAGCAATCAGCCCCAGCATTTT